This TCR beta chain was sequenced during a study of radiation and T cells in renal cell carcinoma. Treatment specified: 15 Gy SBRT to primary tumor, nephrectomy 4 weeks later. CDR3 length equals 15 residues. Germline CDR1 reads SGDLS; CDR2 reads YYNGEE. J was trimmed by 6 bases and V by 2 bases; bases with no gene match: 4. The data were produced by immunoSEQ multiplex PCR, yet TCRdb's version contains in-frame clones alone and is incomplete. Of around 20,000 clones in the sample, around 52% are singletons; the top ten hold 16%. The starting material was tumor tissue, obtained from a patient whose treatment included radiotherapy and nephrectomy. This TCR came from a woman aged 45-65 years with renal cell carcinoma. The J gene is TRBJ1-6, the V gene TRBV9; 8 bases align to TRBD1. DNA for the CDR3: TGTGCCAGCAGCGTGCAGGGGACAGGTAATTCACCCCTCCACTTT. This translates into CASSVQGTGNSPLHF.